This entry lists 17 T cell receptor beta chains sequenced from one sample in a study of blood T cells in healthy people across ages. Sample-barcoded 5' priming and a J-beta primer mix drove a second PCR of roughly 6 to 12 cycles. TCRdb redid the calling of the 5' RACE reads with MiXCR, one entry per CDR3 protein. In the table there are roughly 680,000 distinct CDR3 sequences, around 50% of which are singletons. The source material was blood. These receptors were collected from a woman at least 80 years old in good health.

The chain links TRBV10-3 to TRBJ1-4; D is uncertain. V was trimmed by 6 bases and J by 7 bases, leaving 15 bases between them. The CDR3 contains 14 residues. Germline V gene data show CDR1 as ENHRY and CDR2 as SYGVKD. Here the CDR3 reads CAISVEGLSEKLFF. The CDR3 coding sequence is TGTGCCATCAGCGTGGAGGGCCTTAGTGAAAAACTGTTTTTT.

The chain is built from TRBV12-3 or TRBV12-4 and TRBJ2-1; D unclear. This CDR3 contains 13 residues. V lost 5 bases, J lost 9 bases, and 14 bases lay in between. CDR3 region: CASSVPGYGEQFF. CDR3 in DNA: TGTGCCAGCAGTGTTCCCGGGTACGGTGAGCAGTTCTTC.

Concerning this clonotype: Since a much larger clone is just one base distant, this may be a read error. V gene TRBV10-1 combines with J gene TRBJ2-1; D gene uncertain. Trimming shortened V by 0 bases and J by 0 bases, and 6 bases separated the two germline ends. Germline CDR1 reads WNHNN; CDR2 reads SYGVQD (reference sequence). The CDR3 contains 15 residues. The CDR3 nucleotides are TGCGCCAGCAGTGAGTCCGGCCACTCCTACAATGAGCAGTTCTTC. It codes for CASSESGHSYNEQFF.

This chain links TRBV28 with TRBJ2-5; 7 bases are shared with TRBD2. CDR1 is MDHEN and CDR2 is SYDVKM in the germline V gene. V gave up 2 bases and J gave up 2 bases; unmatched junction bases: 8. This CDR3 is 16 amino acids long. CDR3 protein: CASSLMGGDQQETQYF. The CDR3 nucleotides read TGTGCCAGCAGTTTAATGGGAGGGGACCAACAAGAGACCCAGTACTTC.

The chain employs TRBV5-1 and TRBJ2-3, with 7 bases that match TRBD1. This CDR3 has 15 amino acids. V gave up 1 base and J gave up 5 bases; unmatched junction bases: 7. The germline CDR1 and CDR2 sequences are SGHRS and YFSETQ. CDR3 in DNA: TGCGCCAGCAGCTTGAGAGGGGGCGCGGAAGATACGCAGTATTTT. It specifies CASSLRGGAEDTQYF.

With respect to this clonotype: A junction boundary mismatches the germline segment, possibly from a read error. This rearrangement joins TRBV6-6 to TRBJ1-2, with D perhaps matching TRBD1 (5 bases). CDR3 length: 13 residues. Germline CDR1 MNHNY, CDR2 SVGAGI (reference sequence). CDR3 nucleotides: TGTGTCAGCAGTGCGGGGGGAGAAAAAGGCTACACCTTC. Amino acid sequence: CVSSAGGEKGYTF.

This clonotype was picked up a small number of times. The chain couples TRBV6-2 or TRBV6-3 to TRBJ2-1; D uncertain. The CDR3 is 13 amino acids. With 4 bases removed from V and 10 bases from J, the gap between germline ends came to 14 bases. Per germline, CDR1 MNHEY and CDR2 SVGEGT. Written as DNA, the CDR3 is TGTGCCAGCAGTTCCAGGACCGTCCGGGAGCAGTTCTTC. Its protein is CASSSRTVREQFF.

This clonotype appeared many times. V gene TRBV11-2 combines with J gene TRBJ2-5; D ambiguous. The CDR3 is 11 amino acids. V lost 6 bases and J 10 bases, leaving 12 bases between the germline ends. Germline CDR1 SGHAT, CDR2 FQNNGV. CDR3 DNA sequence: TGTGCCAGCAGTTTTCTGGGCGACCAGTACTTC. Amino acid sequence: CASSFLGDQYF. Full variable domain (outside the CDR3, taken from reference TRBV11-2 and TRBJ2-5): EAGVAQSPRYKIIEKRQSVAFWCNPISGHATLYWYQQILGQGPKLLIQFQNNGVVDDSQLPKDRFSAERLKGVDSTLKIQPAKLEDSAVYLCASSFLGDQYFGPGTRLLVL.

V usage is TRBV2 and J usage is TRBJ2-3; D may be TRBD1 or TRBD2 (5 bases each). The length of the CDR3 is 16 residues. Germline assignment: CDR1 SNHLY and CDR2 FYNNEI. The V end was cut by 0 bases, the J end by 6 bases, with 16 bases between. The CDR3 protein is CASSEASLRGVDTQYF. The CDR3 DNA is TGTGCCAGCAGTGAAGCCAGTCTAAGAGGGGTCGATACGCAGTATTTT. Filled out from reference TRBV2 and TRBJ2-3, the complete variable domain reads EPEVTQTPSHQVTQMGQEVILRCVPISNHLYFYWYRQILGQKVEFLVSFYNNEISEKSEIFDDQFSVERPDGSNFTLKIRSTKLEDSAMYFCASSEASLRGVDTQYFGPGTRLTVL.

V gene TRBV14 combines with J gene TRBJ2-5; a possible D gene is TRBD1 (6 bases). Germline assignment: CDR1 SGHDN and CDR2 FVKESK. This CDR3 has 18 amino acids. V was cut by 1 base and J by 5 bases, with 23 bases left in between. The CDR3 bases are TGTGCCAGCAGCCAAGCACTGGAAACAGGGAACCCAAGTGAGACCCAGTACTTC. This gives the protein CASSQALETGNPSETQYF.

About this clonotype: At one end, the junction sequence differs from germline, possibly due to a read error. The J gene is TRBJ2-3, the V gene TRBV29-1; D call uncertain. The CDR3 loop spans 12 amino acids. Per the germline V gene, CDR1 is SQVTM and CDR2 is ANQGSEA. The chain's CDR3 is CSVHAVTDAQYF. The CDR3 nucleotides read TGCAGCGTTCATGCAGTCACAGATGCGCAGTATTTT.

This clonotype was detected ten times or more. V is TRBV12-3 or TRBV12-4 and J is TRBJ1-2; unclear D gene. This CDR3 spans 15 amino acids. Trimming cost V 2 bases and J 0 bases, with 10 bases left between them. For the CDR3, the DNA is TGTGCCAGCAGTTTAAGGAGCGGGACTAACTATGGCTACACCTTC. Encoded protein: CASSLRSGTNYGYTF.

About this clonotype itself: One end of the junction does not line up with germline, which may come from a read error. The CDR3 reads CASSSNRGTGANVLTF. The CDR3 nucleotides read TGTGCCAGCAGTTCCAACAGGGGAACTGGGGCCAATGTCCTGACTTTC. This chain links TRBV27 with TRBJ2-6; 7 positions match TRBD1. This CDR3 comprises 16 residues. Germline V gene sequence: CDR1 MNHEY, CDR2 SMNVEV (reference sequence).

The chain has TRBV25-1 and TRBJ2-7; D possibly corresponds to TRBD2 (6 bases). The CDR3 is made up of 15 amino acids. Germline V gene data show CDR1 as MGHDK and CDR2 as SYGVNS. V lost 2 bases and J lost 7, with 18 bases in between. CDR3 in DNA: TGTGCCAGCAGTGAAGGGAGCGGGTCCTACAATGAGCAGTACTTC. It translates to CASSEGSGSYNEQYF.

This clonotype came up once. A clone one base away is much larger, so this may be a read error. The genes are TRBV29-1 and TRBJ2-1; D is uncertain. Germline V CDR1 and CDR2: SQVTM, ANQGSEA. Between the trimmed V and J ends, which lost 2 bases and 5 bases, there was a span of 10 bases. The CDR3 is made up of 13 amino acids. The CDR3 nucleotides read TGCAGCGTTGAATGGAAATCCCACAATGAGCAGTTCTTC. This translates into CSVEWKSHNEQFF.

This clonotype was found many times. The V and J genes are TRBV5-1 and TRBJ2-4; 12 nucleotides align to TRBD2. The junction had 5 bases not matched to a gene; V was cut back by 0 bases and J by 7 bases. This CDR3 is 16 amino acids long. Germline V gene sequence: CDR1 SGHRS, CDR2 YFSETQ. The CDR3 loop is CASSLEGLAGSNIQYF. The CDR3 DNA reads TGCGCCAGCAGCTTGGAGGGACTAGCGGGTTCTAACATTCAGTACTTC.

As concerns this clonotype: A read error may be the cause here, since a much bigger clone is one base away. The gene calls are TRBV6-5 and TRBJ2-2; D perhaps matches TRBD2 (7 bases). Per the germline V gene, CDR1 is MNHEY and CDR2 is SVGAGI. The CDR3 consists of 15 residues. The V and J ends lost 11 bases and 6 bases respectively, with 22 bases between them. Here the CDR3 DNA reads TGTGCCTCCGAGCGGGGAGGGGACATATCCGGGGAGCTGTTTTTT. This gives the protein CASERGGDISGELFF.